A single sample gave rise to the 2 T cell receptor beta chains below, sequenced in a study of blood T cell repertoires in COVID-19. Sequenced by immunoSEQ multiplex PCR; TCRdb stores in-frame clones only, minus some. The sample contains about 220,000 clones, around 82% of which appear only once. Sequencing was carried out using PBMCs or T cells enriched from blood (not recorded which). These receptors were collected from a woman aged 45-59 years who had been exposed to COVID-19.

This chain links TRBV6-5 with TRBJ2-1, with TRBD2 matching 8 bases. Germline CDR1 MNHEY, CDR2 SVGAGI. Losses at the gene ends were 2 bases for V and 7 bases for J; bases not matched to a gene: 10. The CDR3 totals 16 residues. CDR3 region: CASSYMGGGPWNEQFF. In DNA form, the CDR3 reads TGTGCCAGCAGTTACATGGGCGGGGGGCCCTGGAATGAGCAGTTCTTC.

This clone was detected only a few times. The rearrangement joins TRBV6-5 to TRBJ2-2, with TRBD2 as a possible D gene (6 bases). There are 14 residues in the CDR3. CDR1 is MNHEY and CDR2 is SVGAGI in the germline V gene. Trimming cost V 6 bases and J 4 bases, with 12 bases left between them. CDR3 nucleotide sequence: TGTGCCAGCAGGAGAGGCGGGACCACCGGGGAGCTGTTTTTT. It specifies CASRRGGTTGELFF.